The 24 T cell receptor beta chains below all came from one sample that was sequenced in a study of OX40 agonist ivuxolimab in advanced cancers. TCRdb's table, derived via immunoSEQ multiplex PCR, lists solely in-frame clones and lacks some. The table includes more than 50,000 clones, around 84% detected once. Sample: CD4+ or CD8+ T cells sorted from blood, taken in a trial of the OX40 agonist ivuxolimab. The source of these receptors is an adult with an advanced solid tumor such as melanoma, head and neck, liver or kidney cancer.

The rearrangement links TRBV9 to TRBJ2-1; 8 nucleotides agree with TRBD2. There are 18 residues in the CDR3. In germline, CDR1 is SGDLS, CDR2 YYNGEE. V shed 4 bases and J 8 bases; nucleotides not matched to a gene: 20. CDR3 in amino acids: CASSLRLTRSGMGHEQFF. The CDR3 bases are TGTGCCAGCAGCCTCCGACTGACCCGTAGCGGGATGGGCCATGAGCAGTTCTTC.

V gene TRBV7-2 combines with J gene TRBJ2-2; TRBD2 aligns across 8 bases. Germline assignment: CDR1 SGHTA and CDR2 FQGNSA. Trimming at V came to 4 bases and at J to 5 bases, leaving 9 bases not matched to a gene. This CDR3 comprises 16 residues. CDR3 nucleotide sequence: TGTGCCAGCAGCTACGGGGGGGTCTTAGAGACCGGGGAGCTGTTTTTT. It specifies CASSYGGVLETGELFF.

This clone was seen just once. CDR3 nucleotide sequence: TGTGCCAGCAGCGTAGCTGCCCTACCGTCCTACAATGAGCAGTTCTTC. Protein sequence: CASSVAALPSYNEQFF. The gene calls are TRBV9 and TRBJ2-1; no firm D call. The V end lost 0 bases, the J end lost 1 base, and 11 bases lay between the germline ends. Germline CDR1 is SGDLS and CDR2 is YYNGEE. The CDR3 sequence is 16 residues long.

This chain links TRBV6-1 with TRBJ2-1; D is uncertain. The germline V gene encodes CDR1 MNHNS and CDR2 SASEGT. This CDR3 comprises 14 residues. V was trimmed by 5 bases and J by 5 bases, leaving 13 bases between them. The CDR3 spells CASSPPDTDNEQFF. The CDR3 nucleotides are TGTGCCAGCAGTCCCCCCGACACGGACAATGAGCAGTTCTTC.

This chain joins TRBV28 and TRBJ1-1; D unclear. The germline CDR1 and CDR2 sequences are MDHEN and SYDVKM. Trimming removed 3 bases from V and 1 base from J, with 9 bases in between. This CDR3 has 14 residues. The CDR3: CASSFYTENTEAFF. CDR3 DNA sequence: TGTGCCAGCAGTTTCTATACAGAGAACACTGAAGCTTTCTTT.

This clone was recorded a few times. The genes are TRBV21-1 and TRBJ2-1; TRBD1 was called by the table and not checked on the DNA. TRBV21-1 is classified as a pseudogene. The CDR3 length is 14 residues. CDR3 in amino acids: CASRGTGGYNEQFF. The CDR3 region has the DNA TGTGCCAGCAGGGGGACAGGGGGTTACAATGAGCAGTTCTTC.

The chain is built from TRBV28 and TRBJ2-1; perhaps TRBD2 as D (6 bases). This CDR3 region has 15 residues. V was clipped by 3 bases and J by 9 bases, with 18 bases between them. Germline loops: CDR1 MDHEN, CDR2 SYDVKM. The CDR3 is CASSFIASEEGEQFF. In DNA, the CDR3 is TGTGCCAGCAGTTTTATTGCATCGGAGGAGGGTGAGCAGTTCTTC.

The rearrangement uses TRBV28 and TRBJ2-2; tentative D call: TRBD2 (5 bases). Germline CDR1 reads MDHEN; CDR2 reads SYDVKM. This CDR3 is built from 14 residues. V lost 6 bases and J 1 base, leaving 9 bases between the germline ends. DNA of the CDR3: TGTGCCAGCAGGGTCGAGGGGAACACCGGGGAGCTGTTTTTT. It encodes CASRVEGNTGELFF.

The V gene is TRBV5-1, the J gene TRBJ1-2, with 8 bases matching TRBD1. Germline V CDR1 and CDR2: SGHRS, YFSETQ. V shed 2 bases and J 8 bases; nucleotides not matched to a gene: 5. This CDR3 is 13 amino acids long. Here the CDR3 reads CASSFAGGEGYTF. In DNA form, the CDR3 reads TGCGCCAGCAGCTTTGCAGGGGGCGAAGGCTACACCTTC.

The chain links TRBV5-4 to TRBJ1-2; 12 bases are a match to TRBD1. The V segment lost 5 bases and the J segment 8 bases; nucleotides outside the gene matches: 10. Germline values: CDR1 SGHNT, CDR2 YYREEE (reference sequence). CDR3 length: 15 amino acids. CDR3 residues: CASRLGGTGGAGYTF. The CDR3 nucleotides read TGTGCCAGCAGACTAGGAGGGACAGGGGGCGCGGGCTACACCTTC.

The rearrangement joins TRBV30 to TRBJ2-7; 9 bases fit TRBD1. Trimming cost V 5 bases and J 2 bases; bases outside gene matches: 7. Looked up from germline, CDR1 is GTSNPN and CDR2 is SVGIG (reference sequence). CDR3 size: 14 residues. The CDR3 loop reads CAWVGQGNTYEQYF. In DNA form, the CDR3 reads TGTGCCTGGGTCGGACAGGGGAATACCTACGAGCAGTACTTC.

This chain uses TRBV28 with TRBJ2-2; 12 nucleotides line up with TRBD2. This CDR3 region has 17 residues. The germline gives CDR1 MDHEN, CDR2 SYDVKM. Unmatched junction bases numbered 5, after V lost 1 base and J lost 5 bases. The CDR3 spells CASSLYPGTSGTGELFF. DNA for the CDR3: TGTGCCAGCAGTTTATACCCCGGGACTAGCGGGACCGGGGAGCTGTTTTTT. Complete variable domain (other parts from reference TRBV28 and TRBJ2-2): DVKVTQSSRYLVKRTGEKVFLECVQDMDHENMFWYRQDPGLGLRLIYFSYDVKMKEKGDIPEGYSVSREKKERFSLILESASTNQTSMYLCASSLYPGTSGTGELFFGEGSRLTVL.

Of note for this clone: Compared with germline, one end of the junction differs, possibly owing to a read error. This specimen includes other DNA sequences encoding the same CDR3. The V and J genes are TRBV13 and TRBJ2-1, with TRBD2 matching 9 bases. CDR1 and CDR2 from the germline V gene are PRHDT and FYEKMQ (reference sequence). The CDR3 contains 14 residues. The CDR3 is CASSLGLAFNEQFF. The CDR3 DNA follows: TGTGCCAGCAGCTTGGGACTAGCCTTCAATGAGCAATTCTTC.

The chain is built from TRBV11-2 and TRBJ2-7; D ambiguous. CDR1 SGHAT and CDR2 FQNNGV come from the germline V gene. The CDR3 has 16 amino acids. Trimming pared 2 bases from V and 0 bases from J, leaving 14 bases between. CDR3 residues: CASSLTFDRSSYEQYF. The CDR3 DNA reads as TGTGCCAGCAGCTTAACTTTCGATCGGAGCTCCTACGAGCAGTACTTC.

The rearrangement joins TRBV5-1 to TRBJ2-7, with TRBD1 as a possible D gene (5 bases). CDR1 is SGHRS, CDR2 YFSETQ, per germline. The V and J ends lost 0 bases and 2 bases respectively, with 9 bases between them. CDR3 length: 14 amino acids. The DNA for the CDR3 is TGCGCCAGCAGCTTGGCCCCAGGGACCTACGAGCAGTACTTC. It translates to CASSLAPGTYEQYF.

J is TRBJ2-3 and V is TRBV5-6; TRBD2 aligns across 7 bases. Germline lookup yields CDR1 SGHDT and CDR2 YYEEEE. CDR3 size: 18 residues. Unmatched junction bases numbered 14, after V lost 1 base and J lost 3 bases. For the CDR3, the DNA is TGTGCCAGCAGCTTGCTGAGACTAGCTATCGAAGGAACAGATACGCAGTATTTT. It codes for CASSLLRLAIEGTDTQYF.

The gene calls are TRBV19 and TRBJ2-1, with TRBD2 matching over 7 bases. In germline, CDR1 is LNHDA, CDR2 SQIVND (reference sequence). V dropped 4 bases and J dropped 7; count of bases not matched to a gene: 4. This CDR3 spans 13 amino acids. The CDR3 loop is CASSTGLGNEQFF. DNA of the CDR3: TGTGCCAGTAGTACAGGACTAGGAAATGAGCAGTTCTTC.

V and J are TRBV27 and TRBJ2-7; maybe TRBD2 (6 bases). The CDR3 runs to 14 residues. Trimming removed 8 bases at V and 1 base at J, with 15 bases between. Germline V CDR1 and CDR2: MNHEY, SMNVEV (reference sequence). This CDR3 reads CASSWGGVSYEQYF. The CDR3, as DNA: TGTGCCAGCTCCTGGGGCGGGGTTTCCTACGAGCAGTACTTC.

Here the CDR3 reads CASSASGSSYNEQFF. In nucleotides, the CDR3 is TGTGCCAGCAGCGCCAGCGGGAGCTCCTACAATGAGCAGTTCTTC. The V call is TRBV2, the J call TRBJ2-1; 8 nucleotides line up with TRBD2. CDR1 and CDR2 (germline): SNHLY, FYNNEI. After removal of 6 bases from V and 0 bases from J, the junction contained 4 bases not matched to a gene. CDR3 length: 15 residues.

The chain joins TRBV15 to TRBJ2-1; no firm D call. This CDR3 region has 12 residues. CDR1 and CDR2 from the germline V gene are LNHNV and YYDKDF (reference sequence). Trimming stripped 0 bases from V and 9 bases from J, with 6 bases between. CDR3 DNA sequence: TGTGCCACCAGCAGAGACTCTGGTGAGCAGTTCTTC. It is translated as CATSRDSGEQFF.

This CDR3 reads CASSSDRPGNQPQHF. The CDR3 DNA reads TGTGCCAGCAGCTCGGACAGGCCTGGCAATCAGCCCCAGCATTTT. The J gene is TRBJ1-5, the V gene TRBV2, with 7 nucleotides matching TRBD1. CDR3 length equals 15 residues. With V trimmed by 6 bases and J by 2 bases, 7 bases remained unmatched. The germline V gene has CDR1 SNHLY and CDR2 FYNNEI.

The CDR3 is CASYRPDGTYGYTF. CDR3 nucleotide sequence: TGTGCCAGCTATAGACCGGACGGAACCTATGGCTACACCTTC. The chain has TRBV6-1 and TRBJ1-2; the D is unclear. Germline CDR1 MNHNS, CDR2 SASEGT. V lost 8 bases to trimming and J lost 4 bases, with 17 bases between them. The CDR3 runs 14 residues.

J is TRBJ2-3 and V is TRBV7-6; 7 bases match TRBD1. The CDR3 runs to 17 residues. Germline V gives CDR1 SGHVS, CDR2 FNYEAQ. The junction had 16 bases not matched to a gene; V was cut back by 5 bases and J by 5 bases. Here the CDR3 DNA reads TGTGCCAGCAGCAAAACGGGACAGCTGGGTACGGAAGATACGCAGTATTTT. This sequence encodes CASSKTGQLGTEDTQYF.

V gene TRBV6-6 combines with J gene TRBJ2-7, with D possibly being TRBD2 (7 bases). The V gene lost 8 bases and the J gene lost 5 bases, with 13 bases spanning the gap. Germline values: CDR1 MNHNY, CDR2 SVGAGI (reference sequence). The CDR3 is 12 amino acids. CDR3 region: CASGGGGNEQYF. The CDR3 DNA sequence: TGTGCCAGCGGGGGAGGGGGAAACGAGCAGTACTTC.